Listed below are T cell receptor beta chains from one sample, sequenced in a study of blood T cell repertoires in COVID-19. Measured with immunoSEQ multiplex PCR; TCRdb has only the in-frame clones, and not every one. Here the sample spans over 120,000 clones, approximately 84% being singletons. Sequencing used peripheral blood. The receptors were sampled from a human donor with acute or convalescent COVID-19. The donor label of this sample is uncertain. The CDR3 runs from the conserved cysteine through the conserved F or W. The D gene is left open where the match is weak. Clone size is not always given. Where it is, it says once, few, many or a class for expanded clones.

d_call clone_size cdr3_length j_call v_call cdr3_nt cdr3_aa
TRBD2 NA 17 TRBJ2-7 TRBV27 TGTGCCAGCAGTCCCCGGGGCGGCGGGGGGGCTCGTTACGAGCAGTACTTC CASSPRGGGGARYEQYF
NA NA 14 TRBJ1-3 TRBV6-5 TGTGCCAGCAGTTACTACAGGGCTAGAAACACCATATATTTT CASSYYRARNTIYF
TRBD2 NA 15 TRBJ2-7 TRBV5-4 TGTGCCAGCAGGGACCAGCGGGGGAGCTCCTACGAGCAGTACTTC CASRDQRGSSYEQYF
NA NA 16 TRBJ1-6 TRBV21-1 TGTGCCAGCAGCAAAGATCGCGGGGGTGAGAATTCACCCCTCCACTTT CASSKDRGGENSPLHF
TRBD1 NA 14 TRBJ2-1 TRBV19 TGTGCCAGTAGTACGTGGACAGGGGACAATGAGCAGTTCTTC CASSTWTGDNEQFF
TRBD2 NA 15 TRBJ2-5 TRBV29-1 TGCAGCGTTGAACCCCCAGCGGGGAGACAAGAGACCCAGTACTTC CSVEPPAGRQETQYF
TRBD1 few 13 TRBJ1-1 TRBV24-1 TGTGCCACCAGTGACCCTGACAGGGGGCAAGCTTTCTTT CATSDPDRGQAFF
NA NA 15 TRBJ1-1 TRBV7-2 TGTGCCAGCAGCCCAGTACAGGGTTTGAACACTGAAGCTTTCTTT CASSPVQGLNTEAFF
NA NA 16 TRBJ2-6 TRBV27 TGTGCCAGCAGTTTTAAGCCCCTCTCTGGGGCCAACGTCCTGACTTTC CASSFKPLSGANVLTF
NA NA 16 TRBJ2-3 TRBV4-3 TGCGCCAGCAGCCCTTTTATGGGGGGGCCGACAGATACGCAGTATTTT CASSPFMGGPTDTQYF
NA few 13 TRBJ1-5 TRBV12-3/TRBV12-4 TGTGCCAGCAGCCTGGGGAGCGATCAGCCCCAGCATTTT CASSLGSDQPQHF
TRBD1 NA 16 TRBJ1-2 TRBV5-6 TGTGCCAGCAGCGACGGACAGGGGCACGGAAACTATGGCTACACCTTC CASSDGQGHGNYGYTF
NA few 13 TRBJ1-1 TRBV7-2 TGTGCCAGCAGCTTACAGACAAACACTGAAGCTTTCTTT CASSLQTNTEAFF
NA few 13 TRBJ2-1 TRBV19 TGTGCCAGTAAGGAGCTTTCCTACAATGAGCAGTTCTTC CASKELSYNEQFF
NA NA 13 TRBJ2-1 TRBV9 TGTGCCAGCAGGGCTACGAGGGTTGATGAGCAGTTCTTC CASRATRVDEQFF
NA NA 13 TRBJ1-5 TRBV6-5 TGTGCCACCGTGATCGGGTTCAATCAGCCCCAGCATTTT CATVIGFNQPQHF
NA NA 13 TRBJ1-3 TRBV3-1/TRBV3-2 TGTGCCAGCAGCCACAGGGGTGGAAACACCATATATTTT CASSHRGGNTIYF
NA NA 16 TRBJ2-5 TRBV5-8 TGTGCCAGCAGCTTGGGTCCGGGGGGCGCTCAAGAGACCCAGTACTTC CASSLGPGGAQETQYF
TRBD1 NA 15 TRBJ2-1 TRBV28 TGTGCCAGCAGACGGCGGGACAGGCTTACAAGGGAGCAGTTCTTC CASRRRDRLTREQFF
NA NA 16 TRBJ1-1 TRBV24-1 TGTGCCACCAGTGTGAGTCTGGGGCTTGGACGAACTGAAGCTTTCTTT CATSVSLGLGRTEAFF
NA NA 15 TRBJ1-4 TRBV7-9 TGTGCCAGCAGCTTGGGCGGGACTTCGGGTGAAAAACTGTTTTTT CASSLGGTSGEKLFF
NA NA 13 TRBJ1-2 TRBV29-1 TGCAGCGGCTACAGGGTAGGGCTGGGTGGCTACACCTTC CSGYRVGLGGYTF
NA NA 14 TRBJ1-2 TRBV4-1 TGCGCCAGCAGCCCAAGTCAGGGGCGAGGGGGCTACACCTTC CASSPSQGRGGYTF
TRBD2 few 16 TRBJ2-5 TRBV5-6 TGTGCCAGCAGCTCAGGGACTAGAAGTGACGAAGAGACCCAGTACTTC CASSSGTRSDEETQYF
NA NA 15 TRBJ1-5 TRBV5-1 TGCGCCAGCAGCTTGGGGTTCGGGGATGGTCAGCCCCAGCATTTT CASSLGFGDGQPQHF
NA NA 14 TRBJ1-5 TRBV18 TGTGCCAGCTCACTCACAGGAATCAATCAGCCCCAGCATTTT CASSLTGINQPQHF
NA NA 19 TRBJ2-3 TRBV7-2 TGTGCCAGCAGCTTAGGAGGTTACCGAGGGAGTTCCAGCACAGATACGCAGTATTTT CASSLGGYRGSSSTDTQYF
NA NA 12 TRBJ2-4 TRBV19 TGTGCCAGTAGTGGAGGGTCAGGCATTCAGTACTTC CASSGGSGIQYF
NA NA 14 TRBJ1-3 TRBV28 TGTGCCAGCAGTTTATCCGGGACTGGAAACACCATATATTTT CASSLSGTGNTIYF
TRBD1 NA 12 TRBJ1-2 TRBV6-5 TGTGCCAGTGGACAGGACTACTATGGCTACACCTTC CASGQDYYGYTF
TRBD1 NA 16 TRBJ1-2 TRBV4-1 TGCGCCAGCAGCCAAGATCTGGACAGGGATAACTATGGCTACACCTTC CASSQDLDRDNYGYTF
NA NA 15 TRBJ2-7 TRBV4-1 TGCGCCAGCAGCCAAGACCCTGGACAGCCCTACGAGCAGTACTTC CASSQDPGQPYEQYF
TRBD2 NA 15 TRBJ2-5 TRBV7-6 TGTGCCAGCAGCATGACCCACGGACTAGGGGAGACCCAGTACTTC CASSMTHGLGETQYF
NA NA 16 TRBJ1-3 TRBV7-9 TGTGCCAGCAGCTTAGTATCGGGGGGCTCTGGAAACACCATATATTTT CASSLVSGGSGNTIYF
TRBD1 NA 16 TRBJ2-7 TRBV18 TGTGCCAGCTCACCACGTCCGGACAGGAGCTCCTACGAGCAGTACTTC CASSPRPDRSSYEQYF
TRBD1 few 14 TRBJ1-2 TRBV2 TGTGCCAGCAGTCCGACTCGACAGGGATATGGCTACACCTTC CASSPTRQGYGYTF
NA NA 16 TRBJ1-4 TRBV7-8 TGTGCCAGCAGCCAAGCGGGGGCCGGCCTTTCGGAAAAACTGTTTTTT CASSQAGAGLSEKLFF
TRBD2 NA 16 TRBJ2-1 TRBV7-3 TGTGCCAGCAGCTCCGCTGGCGGGGGGGCTTGGAATGAGCAGTTCTTC CASSSAGGGAWNEQFF
TRBD1 NA 15 TRBJ2-5 TRBV18 TGTGCCAGCTCACCATATGGGACAGCTCAAGAGACCCAGTACTTC CASSPYGTAQETQYF
NA NA 14 TRBJ2-3 TRBV7-2 TGTGCCAGCAGCTTATCCAGGGGAACAGATACGCAGTATTTT CASSLSRGTDTQYF
NA NA 15 TRBJ1-1 TRBV21-1 TGTGCCAGCAGCACCCGGACAGGGTTGAACACTGAAGCTTTCTTT CASSTRTGLNTEAFF
TRBD2 few 15 TRBJ2-1 TRBV5-4 TGTGCCAGCAGCAAAACTAGCGGGAGTCGTAATGAGCAGTTCTTC CASSKTSGSRNEQFF
TRBD1 NA 12 TRBJ1-1 TRBV3-1/TRBV3-2 TGTGCCAGCAGCCTCCGGGGACAGGAAGCTTTCTTT CASSLRGQEAFF
NA NA 15 TRBJ2-3 TRBV18 TGTGCCAGCTCACCCGTGTCGGGGAGCACAGATACGCAGTATTTT CASSPVSGSTDTQYF
NA once 15 TRBJ1-5 TRBV3-1/TRBV3-2 TGTGCCAGCAGCCAAACCAGCGGGGGCAATCAGCCCCAGCATTTT CASSQTSGGNQPQHF
TRBD1 NA 16 TRBJ2-7 TRBV30 TGTGCCTGGAGAAGGACAGGGGGTGCAAATTCCTACGAGCAGTACTTC CAWRRTGGANSYEQYF
NA NA 13 TRBJ2-5 TRBV6-5 TGTGCCAGCAGTTACGAGGGTTTTGGGACCCAGTACTTC CASSYEGFGTQYF
NA NA 16 TRBJ2-7 TRBV6-1 TGTGCCAGCAGTGAAAGTGATAGGGGGATCTCCTACGAGCAGTACTTC CASSESDRGISYEQYF
NA NA 16 TRBJ1-3 TRBV5-1 TGCGCCAGCAGCTATAAACCGACAGGATCGGAAAACACCATATATTTT CASSYKPTGSENTIYF
NA few 16 TRBJ1-1 TRBV4-3 TGCGCCAGCAGCCTCCAGGCGGACAGAGTCGACACTGAAGCTTTCTTT CASSLQADRVDTEAFF
TRBD2 NA 15 TRBJ2-1 TRBV28 TGTGCCAGCAGCCCGCTAGCGGGAGCTTTCAATGAGCAGTTCTTC CASSPLAGAFNEQFF
TRBD2 NA 16 TRBJ2-5 TRBV2 TGTGCCAGCAGTGCCGGACTAGGAGGAGGGCAAGAGACCCAGTACTTC CASSAGLGGGQETQYF
TRBD2 NA 15 TRBJ2-1 TRBV6-5 TGTGCCAGCAGTTACTCGACTAGCGTCTACAATGAGCAGTTCTTC CASSYSTSVYNEQFF
NA NA 16 TRBJ2-7 TRBV18 TGTGCCAGCTCACCATTTCAGGGGACGAATATTTACGAGCAGTACTTC CASSPFQGTNIYEQYF
TRBD2 NA 12 TRBJ2-1 TRBV24-1 TGTGCCACCAGTGAGGGGGACTATCGGCAGTTCTTC CATSEGDYRQFF